This TCR beta chain was captured by sequencing in a study of T cell responses to AZD1222 COVID-19 vaccine. Study context: Whether given at about 4 or about 12 weeks, second doses were pooled. Study-wide results and limits: At baseline, seropositivity was found in only six or seven AZD1222 recipients. Breadth and depth of Spike-specific TCRs rose after two AZD1222 doses. Possibly, clonal diversity was underestimated; donors were largely white British and included more females.

Germline-derived CDR1 and CDR2 are SGHTA and FQGNSA. The length of the CDR3 is 15 residues. Trimming left V 1 base short and J 3 bases short, with 10 bases between. About this clone: The antigen remains unidentified.

Measured with immunoSEQ multiplex PCR; TCRdb has only the in-frame clones, and not every one. The sample has around 89,000 clones, approximately 90% seen once; the top ten hold 22%. The J gene is TRBJ1-5, the V gene TRBV7-2, with D uncertain. The TCR originated in an adult in good health. This sample comprised peripheral blood, obtained on day 0 of AZD1222 vaccination. The CDR3 DNA reads as TGTGCCAGCAGCTTAGTTTACAGCAACAATCAGCCCCAGCATTTT. As protein: CASSLVYSNNQPQHF.